The T cell receptor beta chain described here comes from a study of identifying expanded T cells in peripheral blood (dated by TCRdb to the late 2010s). Notes on the research overall: Four technical replicates, made by sequencing separate aliquots from the same pool of genomic DNA, were compared pairwise.

No immune events, such as infections, were documented for the healthy donors during the collection period. To calibrate time-dependent variance in a beta-binomial model of T-cell clone differential abundance, blood repertoires from healthy donors were used as a training cohort. The training cohort included 10 or so healthy donors, of whom 3 were female and 7 were male. The donors were between about 29 and 65 years old, with an average age of about 40 years. Whole blood, obtained from a commercial supplier, was collected from each healthy donor at three time points spaced around two weeks apart. Genomic DNA was extracted from unsorted whole blood for immunosequencing. The junction shows trimming of 4 bases on V and 1 base on J, plus 19 bases between the germline ends. Via the germline V gene, CDR1 is SGHRS and CDR2 YFSETQ. The CDR3 runs 17 residues from the cysteine to the phenylalanine. Of the read, only the CDR3 DNA is kept; its 51 bases are in frame from base 1.

TCRbeta CDR3 regions were profiled with the immunoSEQ Assay using bias-controlled multiplex PCR amplification of genomic DNA. The authors' pipeline ran thus. To quantify the absolute abundance of each unique TCRbeta CDR3 region, the sequences were collapsed and filtered. Differential abundance was tested with two models: a binomial (Fisher-equivalent) model and a beta-binomial model that adds time-dependent variance fitted from healthy donors. Clones with fewer than 5 combined templates were removed, and a clone was called differentially abundant if the clone's Benjamini-Hochberg FDR was below 0.01. The form v = (b*log(k)+a)^2 was used to model beta-binomial variance as a function of total template count across the two samples. TCRdb took this table from immuneACCESS and kept in-frame rearrangements with V and J called. Such tables lack part of the clones; where checked against another copy, unresolved V genes explain under half of the gap, and the rest is unexplained. The V and J calls and the clone size are those of that table, but D and trimming were determined from the DNA. The sample table records 83,000 or so clones; around nine tenths of these occur just once. The top ten clones comprise 3% to 5% of the sample.

Study-level results and caveats: The authors expected that biological variance in healthy repertoires might rise further over much longer intervals, such as months to years. The beta-binomial model significantly reduced the number of clones called differentially abundant and the false-positive rate across all healthy-donor time intervals. The binomial model flagged around 1.2 differentially abundant clones between technical replicates, compared with around 15 over around 2 weeks and approximately 19 over about four weeks. For all healthy donors, the variance in clone template counts between roughly 2-week samples rose significantly as total template count increased.

As for this clone: No antigen is known for it. No much larger clone exists at a distance of one base, and base qualities are not known.

This receptor chain uses TRBV5-1 and TRBJ2-3; TRBD1 is a weak D gene call, 6 bases matching. Sequenced material: blood. The sequence came from a person aged 18 to 75 in good health. The nucleotide sequence is TGCGCCAGCAGCCGGGACACAGGGCCCCGCCGCACAGATACGCAGTATTTT. Its amino acids are CASSRDTGPRRTDTQYF.